Listed below are T cell receptor beta chains from one sample, sequenced in a study of control samples from healthy donors and cancer patients. Using immunoSEQ multiplex PCR, the repertoire was profiled, and TCRdb retains in-frame clones only, with some absent. The sample has some 95,000 clones, around three quarters seen once. The sequenced sample consisted of blood. The receptors were gathered from a woman aged 30 to 39 in good health. Both conserved end residues are part of each CDR3. D genes are given only for firm matches. Rows may omit the clone size; those that give it use once, few, many or a size class.

D | J | size | V | DNA | CDR3
. | TRBJ1-1 | . | TRBV7-9 | TGTGCCAGCAGCCGGGATAACACTGAAGCTTTCTTT | CASSRDNTEAFF
. | TRBJ2-2 | . | TRBV19 | TGTGCCAGTAGTATAAGGCCTAGCGTAGACACCGGGGAGCTGTTTTTT | CASSIRPSVDTGELFF
. | TRBJ2-5 | . | TRBV5-4 | TGTGCCAGCAGCTTGGTCGGCCAAGAGACCCAGTACTTC | CASSLVGQETQYF
. | TRBJ1-4 | . | TRBV4-3 | TGCGCCAGCAGCCAAGCTATGCGACTTGGGGATGAAAAACTGTTTTTT | CASSQAMRLGDEKLFF
. | TRBJ1-1 | . | TRBV27 | TGTGCCAGCAGAGCCAACAGGGAAATAAACACTGAAGCTTTCTTT | CASRANREINTEAFF
. | TRBJ1-2 | . | TRBV4-3 | TGCGCCAGCAGCCAGAGCCGCAGGGAGAGTGGCTACACCTTC | CASSQSRRESGYTF
TRBD2 | TRBJ2-6 | . | TRBV5-1 | TGCGCCAGCAGCTTGAGGCAGGGCGCTAGCGGGGGGGCTGGGGCCAACGTCCTGACTTTC | CASSLRQGASGGAGANVLTF
. | TRBJ1-6 | . | TRBV6-6 | TGTGCCAGCAGTTACGACTCCTATAATTCACCCCTCCACTTT | CASSYDSYNSPLHF
. | TRBJ2-1 | . | TRBV24-1 | TGTGCCACCAGTGATTTGGGGGCCTACAATGAGCAGTTCTTC | CATSDLGAYNEQFF
TRBD1 | TRBJ2-7 | . | TRBV7-3 | TGTGCCAGCAGCTCGGACAGGGGGCGAAAAGAGGAAGGATACGAGCAGTACTTC | CASSSDRGRKEEGYEQYF
. | TRBJ2-7 | . | TRBV13 | TGTGCCAGCAGCTTAGAGGGAACGGGTCCCGAGCAGTACTTC | CASSLEGTGPEQYF
. | TRBJ1-2 | . | TRBV6-2/TRBV6-3 | TGTGCCAGCAGTGCCTGGAGTGGCTACACCTTC | CASSAWSGYTF
TRBD1 | TRBJ1-2 | . | TRBV7-2 | TGTGCCAGCAGCCCAGGACAGGGTCTTGATGGCTACACCTTC | CASSPGQGLDGYTF
TRBD1 | TRBJ1-2 | . | TRBV7-9 | TGTGCCAGCAGCCAGGGACAGTATGGCTACACCTTC | CASSQGQYGYTF
. | TRBJ1-2 | . | TRBV4-1 | TGCGCCAGCAGCCAAGGCCAGGCCTATGGTGGCTACACCTTC | CASSQGQAYGGYTF
. | TRBJ1-1 | . | TRBV19 | TGTGCCAGTAGCCCCCTGGGTGTTACCACTGAAGCTTTCTTT | CASSPLGVTTEAFF
TRBD1 | TRBJ2-7 | . | TRBV9 | TGTGCCAGCAGCGCCAGGGACAGGGGGACCTACGAGCAGTACTTC | CASSARDRGTYEQYF
TRBD1 | TRBJ2-6 | . | TRBV15 | TGTGCCACCAGAAGACAGGGCATTTTCTCTGGGGCCAACGTCCTGACTTTC | CATRRQGIFSGANVLTF
. | TRBJ2-1 | . | TRBV6-1 | TGTGCCAGCAGTGAACTAGCCTACAATGAGCAGTTCTTC | CASSELAYNEQFF
TRBD2 | TRBJ2-3 | . | TRBV7-2 | TGTGCCAGCAGCTTGGCGGGGGGGCGGGGAGATACGCAGTATTTT | CASSLAGGRGDTQYF
. | TRBJ1-5 | . | TRBV5-5 | TGTGCCAGCAGCTTCAGTAGCAATCAGCCCCAGCATTTT | CASSFSSNQPQHF
. | TRBJ1-1 | . | TRBV4-3 | TGCGCCAGCAGCGGACAGATTAGAGGGAACACTGAAGCTTTCTTT | CASSGQIRGNTEAFF
. | TRBJ2-3 | . | TRBV11-2 | TGTGCCAGCAGCGGCCCGTCCACAGATACGCAGTATTTT | CASSGPSTDTQYF
. | TRBJ1-1 | . | TRBV6-1 | TGTGCCAGCAGTGTGAGTTATTTGTTAGGGAGGACTGAAGCTTTCTTT | CASSVSYLLGRTEAFF
. | TRBJ2-3 | . | TRBV18 | TGTGCCAGCTCGCCGATCGGGGCCACAGATACGCAGTATTTT | CASSPIGATDTQYF
TRBD1 | TRBJ2-7 | . | TRBV5-4 | TGTGCCAGCAGCTTGGACAGGGGGCTCTACGAGCAGTACTTC | CASSLDRGLYEQYF
. | TRBJ1-6 | . | TRBV12-3/TRBV12-4 | TGTGCCAGCAGTTTGGGGAATTCACCCCTCCACTTT | CASSLGNSPLHF
. | TRBJ1-6 | . | TRBV11-2 | TGTGCCAGCAGCTTAGTAGGAGGTCGACAGGCGGGTAATTCACCCCTCCACTTT | CASSLVGGRQAGNSPLHF
. | TRBJ2-3 | . | TRBV30 | TGTGCCTGGGCCACCCGAGGGGGAGCAGATACGCAGTATTTT | CAWATRGGADTQYF
. | TRBJ2-3 | . | TRBV7-8 | TGTGCCAGCAGCCCCAGCCGACGCACAGATACGCAGTATTTT | CASSPSRRTDTQYF
TRBD2 | TRBJ2-3 | . | TRBV19 | TGTGCCAGTAGTCCAAGACTAGCGGGGTTCAATACGCAGTATTTT | CASSPRLAGFNTQYF
. | TRBJ2-3 | . | TRBV5-6 | TGTGCCAGCAGCTTGTCGAGGCTAGGGCGTACAGATACGCAGTATTTT | CASSLSRLGRTDTQYF
. | TRBJ2-2 | . | TRBV12-3/TRBV12-4 | TGTGCCAGCCAACGTACCGGGACCGGGGAGCTGTTTTTT | CASQRTGTGELFF
. | TRBJ2-3 | few | TRBV19 | TGTGCCAGTAGTATTGGCACAGATACGCAGTATTTT | CASSIGTDTQYF
TRBD1 | TRBJ2-1 | . | TRBV4-3 | TGCGCCAGCAGCCAAGGGGGACAGGGGGCATTTTATGAGCAGTTCTTC | CASSQGGQGAFYEQFF
TRBD1 | TRBJ1-4 | . | TRBV4-1 | TGCGCCAGCAGCCAAGAGGGACAGGGGTACGAAAAACTGTTTTTT | CASSQEGQGYEKLFF
. | TRBJ1-2 | . | TRBV7-3 | TGTGCCAGCAGCCCTGTAGGACAGAGTTATGGCTACACCTTC | CASSPVGQSYGYTF
TRBD1 | TRBJ1-1 | few | TRBV11-2 | TGTGCCAGCAGCTTTGGGACAGGGAGAAACACTGAAGCTTTCTTT | CASSFGTGRNTEAFF
TRBD2 | TRBJ2-3 | . | TRBV7-7 | TGTGCTAGCAGCTCCTCTAGCGGGAGTGGAGATACGCAGTATTTT | CASSSSSGSGDTQYF
. | TRBJ2-1 | . | TRBV2 | TGTGCCAGCCGGCCCATATCCTACAATGAGCAGTTCTTC | CASRPISYNEQFF
. | TRBJ1-1 | . | TRBV24-1 | TGTGCCCAGGAGGGCGCGAACACTGAAGCTTTCTTT | CAQEGANTEAFF
. | TRBJ2-2 | . | TRBV19 | TGTGCCAGTAGTATTAGGCCACACACCGGGGAGCTGTTTTTT | CASSIRPHTGELFF
. | TRBJ2-7 | . | TRBV3-1/TRBV3-2 | TGTGCCAGCAGCCCAACCCGGGATCATTTCTACGAGCAGTACTTC | CASSPTRDHFYEQYF
. | TRBJ1-1 | . | TRBV5-1 | TGCGCCAGCAGCTTGCAGGGCCCGAACACTGAAGCTTTCTTT | CASSLQGPNTEAFF
. | TRBJ1-2 | few | TRBV18 | TGTGCCAGCTCACCCAACAGGGCTGGCTACACCTTC | CASSPNRAGYTF
TRBD1 | TRBJ2-3 | . | TRBV5-4 | TGTGCCAGCAGCGCGACCGGGACAGAAGGTACGCAGTATTTT | CASSATGTEGTQYF
. | TRBJ2-1 | . | TRBV11-3 | TGTGCCAGCAGCCCAGCTGGGGGTCTGTCTTACAATGAGCAGTTCTTC | CASSPAGGLSYNEQFF
. | TRBJ1-5 | . | TRBV19 | TGTGCCAGTAGTATGGGGCGGAGTAGCAATCAGCCCCAGCATTTT | CASSMGRSSNQPQHF
. | TRBJ2-6 | . | TRBV18 | TGTGCCAGCTCACTGCAAGAGAGCTCTGGGGCCAACGTCCTGACTTTC | CASSLQESSGANVLTF
. | TRBJ2-5 | once | TRBV7-3 | TGTGCCAGCAGCCAACACGGTCAAGAGACCCAGTACTTC | CASSQHGQETQYF
TRBD1 | TRBJ1-6 | . | TRBV3-1/TRBV3-2 | TGTGCCAGCAACTACGGACAGGGCCACTCACCCCTCCACTTT | CASNYGQGHSPLHF
. | TRBJ2-5 | few | TRBV2 | TGTGCCAGCAGTGCCCGGACCAAGGAGACCCAGTACTTC | CASSARTKETQYF
TRBD2 | TRBJ2-3 | . | TRBV6-5 | TGTGCCAGCACGGGGGGGACCCCCACAGATACGCAGTATTTT | CASTGGTPTDTQYF
TRBD1 | TRBJ2-3 | . | TRBV3-1/TRBV3-2 | TGTGCCAGCAGCCCCGGGACAGGGTCGCTTAGCACAGATACGCAGTATTTT | CASSPGTGSLSTDTQYF
TRBD1 | TRBJ1-2 | . | TRBV15 | TGTGCCACCAGAATGGGACAGGGGGCGACCTCCTATGGCTACACCTTC | CATRMGQGATSYGYTF